This T cell receptor beta chain was captured in a study of T-cell reconstitution after alpha-beta-depleted transplantation in children. There are 14 residues in the CDR3. V was shortened by 4 bases and J by 9 bases, with 19 bases between the two germline ends. The V gene's germline CDR1 is SQVTM and CDR2 ANQGSEA. As it was prepared, the TCRbeta library received unique molecular identifiers. TCRdb passed the PCR reads through MiXCR, listing each CDR3 protein once. The table shows more than 550,000 distinct CDR3 sequences, with 10% occurring only once. This chain joins TRBV29-1 and TRBJ2-1; the D gene is possibly TRBD2 (6 bases). The TCR sequence derives from a human donor who donated a stem cell graft to a child with acute myeloid leukemia. This sample comprised PBMCs from the stem cell graft donor, obtained from the stem cell graft. The CDR3 sequence: CSVVGTGERIEQFF. The CDR3 nucleotides are TGCAGCGTTGTCGGTACGGGAGAACGGATTGAGCAGTTCTTC.